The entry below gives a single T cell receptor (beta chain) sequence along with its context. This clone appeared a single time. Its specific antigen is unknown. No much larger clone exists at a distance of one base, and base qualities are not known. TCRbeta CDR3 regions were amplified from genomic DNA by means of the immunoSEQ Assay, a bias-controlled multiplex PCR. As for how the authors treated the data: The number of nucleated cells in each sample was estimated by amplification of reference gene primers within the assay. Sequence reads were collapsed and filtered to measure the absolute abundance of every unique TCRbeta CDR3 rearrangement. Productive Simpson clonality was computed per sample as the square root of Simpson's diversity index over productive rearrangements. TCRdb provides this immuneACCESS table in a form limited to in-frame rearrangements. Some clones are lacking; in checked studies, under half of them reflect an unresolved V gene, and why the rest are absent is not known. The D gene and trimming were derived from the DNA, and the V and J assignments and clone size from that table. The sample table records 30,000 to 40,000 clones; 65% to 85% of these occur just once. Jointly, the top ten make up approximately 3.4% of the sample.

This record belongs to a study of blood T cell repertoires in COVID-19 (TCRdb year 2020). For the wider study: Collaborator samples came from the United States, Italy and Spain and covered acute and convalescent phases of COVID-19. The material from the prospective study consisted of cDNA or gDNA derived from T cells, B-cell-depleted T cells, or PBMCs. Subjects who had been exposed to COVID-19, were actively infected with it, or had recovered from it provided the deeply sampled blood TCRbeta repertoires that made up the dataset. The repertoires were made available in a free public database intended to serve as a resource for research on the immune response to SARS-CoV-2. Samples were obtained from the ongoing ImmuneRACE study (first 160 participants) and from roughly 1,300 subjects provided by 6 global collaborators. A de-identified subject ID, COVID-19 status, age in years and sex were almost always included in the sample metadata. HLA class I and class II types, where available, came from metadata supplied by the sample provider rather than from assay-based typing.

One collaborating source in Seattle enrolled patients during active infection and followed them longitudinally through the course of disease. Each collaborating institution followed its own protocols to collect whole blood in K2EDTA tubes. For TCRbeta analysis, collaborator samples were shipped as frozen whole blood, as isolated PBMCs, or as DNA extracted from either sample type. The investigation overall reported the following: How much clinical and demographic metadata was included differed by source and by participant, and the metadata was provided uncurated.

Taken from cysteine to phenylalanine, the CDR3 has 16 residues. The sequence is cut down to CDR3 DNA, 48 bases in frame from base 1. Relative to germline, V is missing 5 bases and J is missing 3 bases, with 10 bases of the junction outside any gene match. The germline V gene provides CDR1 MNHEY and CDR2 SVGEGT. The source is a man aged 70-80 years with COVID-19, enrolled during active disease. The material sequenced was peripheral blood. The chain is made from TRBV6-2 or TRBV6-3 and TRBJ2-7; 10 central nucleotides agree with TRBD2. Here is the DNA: TGTGCCAGCAGTAACTATAGGACTAGCGGAAACTACGAGCAGTACTTC. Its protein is CASSNYRTSGNYEQYF.